This TCR beta chain was found in a study of T-cell reconstitution after alpha-beta-depleted transplantation in children. With respect to this clonotype: Its target is not known.

The CDR3 spans 13 residues. Germline CDR1 KGHSH, CDR2 LQKENI. V lost 3 bases, J lost 10 bases, and 7 bases stayed unmatched. A TCRbeta library incorporating unique molecular identifiers was prepared. TCRdb re-derived calls from the PCR reads in MiXCR, one entry per CDR3 protein. The data hold about 980,000 distinct CDR3 sequences, with around 30% observed a single time. Study findings and constraints: Reports say that about two months after transplant, the alpha-beta T cells came out of several hundred graft clones that had expanded. Surviving thymic progenitors and recipient T cells were the source of high TCRbeta diversity at day 60 in some patients.

This sequence originates from a boy younger than two who had a stem cell transplant for SCID, so the T cells may come from the graft donor. The sequencing used PBMCs, mostly from graft donor cells, collected 360 days after TCRalphabeta/CD19-depleted stem cell transplant. The chain is built from TRBV18 and TRBJ2-7; 9 nucleotides align to TRBD2. CDR3 bases: TGTGCCAGCTCACCGTACGCGGGGGGGTTACAGTACTTC. It encodes CASSPYAGGLQYF.